Below are 27 T cell receptor beta chains sequenced from a single sample in a study of naive and memory T cell subsets. The beta constant-region primer was an equimolar mix of two oligonucleotides covering TRBC1 and TRBC2. Ligated cDNA was amplified by four rounds of PCR with nested alpha and beta constant-region primers and SP2. Using its own MiXCR run on the UMI-ligation and nested PCR reads, TCRdb lists one record per CDR3 protein. The sample lists approximately 90,000 distinct CDR3 sequences; roughly 10% were seen once. The study, taken as a whole, reports: Naive repertoires, especially CD8, held a few larger clonotypes, possibly memory cells re-expressing CD45RA.

These receptors have no known antigen. The sample taken for sequencing was naive CD4+ T cells from blood. These receptors were taken from a human donor in good health.

The chain's CDR3 is CASSNEDWDKAFF. In nucleotides, the CDR3 is TGTGCCAGTAGTAACGAAGATTGGGATAAAGCTTTCTTT. This sequence joins TRBV19 and TRBJ1-1; D is unclear. In germline, CDR1 is LNHDA, CDR2 SQIVND (reference sequence). CDR3 length: 13 residues. Between the trimmed V and J ends, which lost 4 bases and 9 bases, there was a span of 15 bases.

This clonotype was observed a few times. The rearrangement joins TRBV12-3 or TRBV12-4 to TRBJ2-1; 12 nucleotides align to TRBD2. The CDR3 totals 16 residues. Trimming cost V 6 bases and J 6 bases; bases outside gene matches: 9. CDR3 region: CASSSHTGLAGNEQFF. The DNA of the CDR3 is TGTGCCAGCAGCAGCCACACGGGACTAGCGGGCAATGAGCAGTTCTTC.

This clonotype was detected only a few times. The V and J genes are TRBV6-6 and TRBJ2-3; a weak D match, TRBD2 (5 bases). There are 16 residues in the CDR3. With 5 bases removed from V and 2 bases from J, the gap between germline ends came to 17 bases. In germline, CDR1 is MNHNY, CDR2 SVGAGI (reference sequence). The DNA of the CDR3 is TGTGCCAGCAGTCCCCGGAGGACTCGAGACACAGATACGCAGTATTTT. Residues: CASSPRRTRDTDTQYF.

This clonotype was observed a handful of times. This chain uses TRBV10-3 with TRBJ2-7; no definite D call. The germline V gene encodes CDR1 ENHRY and CDR2 SYGVKD. Trimming pared 2 bases from V and 2 bases from J, leaving 10 bases between. The CDR3 extends over 14 amino acids. The DNA for the CDR3 is TGTGCCATCAGTGAGGTGGCGGCAACCTACGAGCAGTACTTC. Protein product: CAISEVAATYEQYF.

This chain uses TRBV6-2 or TRBV6-3 with TRBJ1-1; 8 bases are shared with TRBD1. This CDR3 spans 12 amino acids. J lost 5 bases, V lost 8 bases, and 4 bases had no gene match. The germline V gene has CDR1 MNHEY and CDR2 SVGEGT. The CDR3 bases are TGTGCCAGCGCAGGGGGCGTTACTGAAGCTTTCTTT. It encodes CASAGGVTEAFF.

Only a few counts were recorded for this clonotype. The chain recombines TRBV5-1 with TRBJ1-4, with D uncertain. V gave up 4 bases and J gave up 4 bases, with 8 bases separating them. This CDR3 spans 13 amino acids. CDR1 is SGHRS and CDR2 is YFSETQ in the germline V gene. The CDR3 coding sequence is TGCGCCAGCAGCCAGCAGATTAATGAAAAACTGTTTTTT. Amino acids: CASSQQINEKLFF.

This clonotype was counted only a few times. The chain uses TRBV7-2 and TRBJ2-1; 8 bases agree with TRBD2. The CDR3 totals 15 residues. In germline, CDR1 is SGHTA, CDR2 FQGNSA. V shed 4 bases and J 5 bases; nucleotides not matched to a gene: 7. This CDR3 is CASSYTGTSNNEQFF. The CDR3 DNA reads TGTGCCAGCAGCTACACCGGGACTAGTAACAATGAGCAGTTCTTC.

On this clonotype itself: A much larger clone lies a single base off, so this may be a read error. The V gene is TRBV7-2, the J gene TRBJ2-6, with 9 bases lining up with TRBD1. CDR3 length equals 17 residues. CDR1 is SGHTA and CDR2 is FQGNSA in the germline V gene. With 3 bases clipped from V and 3 bases from J, the junction kept 6 bases outside the gene matches. The CDR3 DNA reads as TGTGCCAGCAGCTTTGGACAGGGGCCCTATGGGGCCAACGTCCTGACTTTC. Its translation: CASSFGQGPYGANVLTF.

This clonotype was seen more than once but under ten times. V and J are TRBV6-5 and TRBJ2-7; 7 bases fit TRBD1. The germline V gene has CDR1 MNHEY and CDR2 SVGAGI. This CDR3 is 15 amino acids long. J was trimmed by 4 bases and V by 2 bases; bases with no gene match: 8. CDR3 DNA sequence: TGTGCCAGCAGTTACCAATGGGACAGACCTTACGAGCAGTACTTC. It codes for CASSYQWDRPYEQYF.

The chain carries TRBV3-1 and TRBJ2-3; 7 nucleotides match TRBD2. V trimming: 1 base; J trimming: 4 bases; junction bases outside the gene matches: 11. The CDR3 consists of 17 residues. Germline loops: CDR1 LGHDT, CDR2 YNNKEL (reference sequence). CDR3 coding DNA: TGTGCCAGCAGCCAAGTAAGGGGCGGGAGAGGTGCAGATACGCAGTATTTT. This gives the protein CASSQVRGGRGADTQYF.

The chain has TRBV20-1 and TRBJ2-1; TRBD2 might be the D (5 bases). The CDR3 loop spans 15 amino acids. Trimming pared 0 bases from V and 4 bases from J, leaving 13 bases between. Germline V gene data show CDR1 as DFQATT and CDR2 as SNEGSKA (reference sequence). The CDR3 coding sequence is TGCAGTGCTAGAGATTTTGGACTTCAATACAATGAGCAGTTCTTC. Residues: CSARDFGLQYNEQFF.

The chain uses TRBV6-2 or TRBV6-3 and TRBJ2-3, with D possibly called TRBD1 or TRBD2 (5 bases each). Germline V lookup: CDR1 MNHEY, CDR2 SVGEGT. CDR3 length equals 14 residues. V shed 2 bases and J shed 10 bases, with 16 bases lying between them. The CDR3 sequence: CASSYPRGPGAQYF. The CDR3 DNA is TGTGCCAGCAGTTACCCCCGGGGCCCTGGAGCGCAGTATTTT.

The sample holds a few counts of this clonotype. J is TRBJ1-2 and V is TRBV12-3 or TRBV12-4; D gene unclear. The CDR3 runs 13 residues. The V and J ends lost 3 bases and 4 bases respectively, with 9 bases between them. The CDR3 loop is CASSFGRSYGYTF. CDR3 DNA sequence: TGTGCCAGCAGTTTCGGCAGGTCCTATGGCTACACCTTC.

V usage is TRBV7-3 and J usage is TRBJ2-2; possibly TRBD2 for D (6 bases). This CDR3 is built from 13 residues. V gave up 6 bases and J gave up 7 bases, with 12 bases separating them. CDR1 and CDR2 from the germline V gene are SGHTA and FQGTGA. CDR3 amino acids: CASSPRGGGELFF. CDR3 bases: TGTGCCAGCAGTCCAAGGGGAGGCGGGGAGCTGTTTTTT.

This clonotype was detected ten times or more. The genes are TRBV11-2 and TRBJ2-1; TRBD2 matches at 13 bases. This CDR3 has 17 residues. Losses at the gene ends were 4 bases for V and 8 bases for J; bases not matched to a gene: 11. Looked up from germline, CDR1 is SGHAT and CDR2 is FQNNGV. Written as DNA, the CDR3 is TGTGCCAGCAGCTCACGAACCTCTGGACTAGCGGGAGATGAGCAGTTCTTC. Encoded protein: CASSSRTSGLAGDEQFF.

The chain combines TRBV6-5 with TRBJ1-3; D uncertain. The CDR3 has 15 residues. Germline V gene sequence: CDR1 MNHEY, CDR2 SVGAGI. Trimming stripped 2 bases from V and 0 bases from J, with 8 bases between. Here the CDR3 DNA reads TGTGCCAGCAGTTACGCAATCCACTCTGGAAACACCATATATTTT. Its translation is CASSYAIHSGNTIYF.

This clonotype has at least ten counts. This chain joins TRBV18 and TRBJ2-7; D is unclear. V was shortened by 0 bases and J by 3 bases, with 9 bases between the two germline ends. Looked up from germline, CDR1 is KGHSH and CDR2 is LQKENI. The CDR3 runs to 14 residues. DNA of the CDR3: TGTGCCAGCTCACCACCTGGCGGAGTCTACGAGCAGTACTTC. Its translation: CASSPPGGVYEQYF.

This chain uses TRBV28 with TRBJ2-7; unclear D gene. This CDR3 region has 14 residues. The germline gives CDR1 MDHEN, CDR2 SYDVKM. V was shortened by 2 bases and J by 0 bases, with 8 bases between the two germline ends. The CDR3 DNA sequence: TGTGCCAGCAGTTTAACACAGCCCTCCTACGAGCAGTACTTC. It yields the protein CASSLTQPSYEQYF.

In its sample, this clonotype was seen many times. The genes are TRBV7-2 and TRBJ2-1; TRBD2 agrees at 9 bases. J lost 4 bases, V lost 5 bases, and 3 bases had no gene match. The CDR3 covers 14 residues. CDR1 is SGHTA and CDR2 is FQGNSA in the germline V gene. CDR3 sequence (DNA): TGTGCCAGCAGCATAGGACTAGCGTACAATGAGCAGTTCTTC. It is translated as CASSIGLAYNEQFF.

In this sample, this clonotype turned up a few times. This chain's CDR3 is CASSLYPPQGRTGELFF. The CDR3 region has the DNA TGTGCCAGCAGTTTATACCCTCCGCAGGGACGCACCGGGGAGCTGTTTTTT. The chain joins TRBV12-3 or TRBV12-4 to TRBJ2-2; D possibly uses TRBD1 or TRBD2 (5 bases each). The CDR3 consists of 17 residues. The V and J ends lost 2 bases and 4 bases respectively, with 17 bases between them.

With regard to this clonotype: At one end, the junction sequence differs from germline, possibly due to a read error. V gene TRBV5-1 combines with J gene TRBJ2-1, with a possible D match to TRBD1 (6 bases). CDR1 and CDR2 from the germline V gene are SGHRS and YFSETQ. The CDR3 has 14 amino acids. The CDR3 DNA sequence: TGCGCCAGAAGCTTGGGACATATTGACAATGAGCAGTTCTTC. This encodes CARSLGHIDNEQFF.

In its sample, this clonotype was seen a few times. The chain couples TRBV12-3 or TRBV12-4 to TRBJ1-4; D unresolved. There are 13 residues in the CDR3. V was shortened by 7 bases and J by 17 bases, with 23 bases between the two germline ends. CDR3 DNA sequence: TGTGCCAGCACCACCTCAATGGCTCCCCCGATTTTTTTT. This codes for CASTTSMAPPIFF.

This clonotype was counted only a few times. The chain couples TRBV11-2 to TRBJ2-3; perhaps D is TRBD1 or TRBD2 (5 bases each). Germline loops: CDR1 SGHAT, CDR2 FQNNGV. The CDR3 runs 12 residues. V dropped 6 bases and J dropped 14 bases, with 18 bases sitting between them. CDR3: CASSHKLGVPYF. The CDR3 DNA reads as TGTGCCAGCAGTCACAAACTGGGGGTCCCGTATTTT.

This clonotype occurred a few times. The chain uses TRBV7-9 and TRBJ2-3, with TRBD1 matching over 8 bases. The CDR3 spans 16 residues. V trimming: 2 bases; J trimming: 3 bases; junction bases outside the gene matches: 7. Germline CDR1 and CDR2: SEHNR and FQNEAQ (reference sequence). The CDR3 DNA reads as TGTGCCAGCAGCTTATTGGACAGGGCTTTAACAGATACGCAGTATTTT. Protein sequence: CASSLLDRALTDTQYF.

In this sample, this clonotype turned up a few times. J is TRBJ2-7 and V is TRBV20-1; 8 nucleotides match TRBD1. The germline V gene encodes CDR1 DFQATT and CDR2 SNEGSKA (reference sequence). This CDR3 is built from 14 residues. V was pared by 5 bases and J by 4 bases, with 10 bases of the junction left unmatched. CDR3 protein: CSASKLGQGYEQYF. CDR3 bases: TGCAGTGCTTCAAAACTTGGACAGGGTTACGAGCAGTACTTC.

This clonotype was observed at least ten times. This rearrangement joins TRBV14 to TRBJ2-3; tentative D call: TRBD1 (7 bases). The CDR3 sequence is 13 residues long. Trimming pared 9 bases from V and 0 bases from J, leaving 10 bases between. CDR1 and CDR2 (germline): SGHDN, FVKESK. Written as DNA, the CDR3 is TGTGCCAGGCGGGACAGAAGCACAGATACGCAGTATTTT. As protein: CARRDRSTDTQYF.

This clonotype has a handful of counts. The CDR3 DNA follows: TGTGCCAGCAGTTACTCGGCGGGACTAGCGGGACACAATGAGCAGTTCTTC. Amino acid sequence: CASSYSAGLAGHNEQFF. The rearrangement uses TRBV6-2 or TRBV6-3 and TRBJ2-1; 13 bases are shared with TRBD2. Trimming took 0 bases from V and 5 from J; bases not matched to a gene: 4. The germline CDR1 and CDR2 sequences are MNHEY and SVGEGT. The CDR3 is made up of 17 amino acids.